The rows below give T cell receptor beta chains drawn from one sample of a study of blood T cell repertoires in COVID-19. Assay: immunoSEQ multiplex PCR; the TCRdb copy retains only in-frame clones and omits some. This sample has around 420,000 clones, with nearly 90% found just once. The sequencing input was PBMCs or T cells enriched from blood (not recorded which). These receptors all stem from a middle-aged woman with acute COVID-19. Both conserved end residues are part of each CDR3. The D gene is left open where the match is weak. Only some rows state a clone size, as once, few, many or a class for expanded clones.

>.|.|TRBV4-1|14|TRBJ2-5
CASSQFLAVGTQYF
TGCGCCAGCAGCCAATTTCTCGCGGTAGGGACCCAGTACTTC
>.|.|TRBV30|13|TRBJ1-2
CAWSAQRGGGYTF
TGTGCCTGGAGTGCCCAGAGGGGAGGTGGCTACACCTTC
>.|TRBD1|TRBV2|13|TRBJ1-2
CARGDRERNGYTF
TGTGCCAGGGGGGACAGGGAACGAAATGGCTACACCTTC
>.|TRBD2|TRBV6-4|16|TRBJ2-1
CASSDSKRGGHNEQFF
TGTGCCAGCAGTGACTCGAAGCGGGGGGGCCATAATGAGCAGTTCTTC
>.|.|TRBV11-3|13|TRBJ1-1
CASSLDGDTEAFF
TGTGCCAGCAGCTTAGACGGGGACACTGAAGCTTTCTTT
>few|.|TRBV13|14|TRBJ1-6
CASSLGRGNSPLHF
TGTGCCAGCAGCTTAGGCAGGGGAAATTCACCCCTCCACTTT
>.|TRBD1|TRBV5-1|15|TRBJ2-5
CATASGQGYQETQYF
TGCGCCACGGCTTCGGGACAGGGGTACCAAGAGACCCAGTACTTC
>.|.|TRBV6-8|18|TRBJ2-1
CASSYSWTPDPVFSEQFF
TGTGCCAGCAGTTACTCGTGGACACCAGACCCGGTTTTCAGTGAGCAGTTCTTC
>once|.|TRBV3-1/TRBV3-2|16|TRBJ1-1
CASSQESRGGGTEAFF
TGTGCCAGCAGCCAAGAAAGTAGGGGTGGAGGGACTGAAGCTTTCTTT
>.|.|TRBV29-1|14|TRBJ2-1
CSVGLLNAYNEQFF
TGCAGCGTTGGACTTCTAAATGCCTACAATGAGCAGTTCTTC
>.|TRBD1|TRBV5-6|15|TRBJ1-6
CASSLVQGASSPLHF
TGTGCCAGCAGCTTGGTGCAGGGGGCTAGTTCACCCCTCCACTTT
>.|.|TRBV3-1/TRBV3-2|15|TRBJ1-2
CASSQGALRNYGYTF
TGTGCCAGCAGCCAAGGGGCCCTAAGGAACTATGGCTACACCTTC
>.|.|TRBV19|13|TRBJ1-4
CASGGEANEKLFF
TGTGCCAGTGGGGGGGAGGCTAATGAAAAACTGTTTTTT
>.|.|TRBV6-5|11|TRBJ1-6
CASSGLSPLHF
TGTGCCAGCAGCGGACTCTCCCCCCTCCACTTT
>.|TRBD2|TRBV11-2|16|TRBJ2-2
CASSLYDSGGPGELFF
TGTGCCAGCAGCTTATACGATAGCGGGGGTCCCGGGGAGCTGTTTTTT
>.|TRBD1|TRBV11-2|13|TRBJ1-1
CASSLDGTGGVFF
TGTGCCAGCAGCTTAGATGGGACAGGTGGAGTTTTCTTT
>few|.|TRBV2|14|TRBJ1-4
CASRVSGASEKLFF
TGTGCCAGCAGGGTCTCCGGCGCTAGTGAAAAACTGTTTTTT
>.|.|TRBV30|14|TRBJ1-1
CAWSGGGWNTEAFF
TGTGCCTGGAGTGGCGGAGGATGGAACACTGAAGCTTTCTTT
>.|.|TRBV30|12|TRBJ1-1
CASPCRNTEAFF
TGTGCCTCGCCCTGCAGGAACACTGAAGCTTTCTTT
>.|.|TRBV7-9|15|TRBJ2-5
CASSLYGGQKETQYF
TGTGCCAGCAGCCTATATGGGGGACAAAAAGAGACCCAGTACTTC
>.|.|TRBV2|14|TRBJ2-7
CASSVSSVSYEQYF
TGTGCCAGCAGTGTATCGTCGGTCTCCTACGAGCAGTACTTC
>once|.|TRBV6-5|12|TRBJ1-2
CASHGGGIGYTF
TGTGCCAGCCATGGGGGGGGGATCGGCTACACCTTC
>.|.|TRBV4-1|14|TRBJ1-2
CASSQWGVSPGYTF
TGCGCCAGCAGCCAGTGGGGAGTTTCACCTGGCTACACCTTC
>.|.|TRBV5-6|15|TRBJ2-1
CASSLAHGPGNEQFF
TGTGCCAGCAGCTTGGCCCATGGACCAGGGAATGAGCAGTTCTTC
>.|.|TRBV3-1/TRBV3-2|11|TRBJ2-2
CASQGAGELFF
TGTGCCAGCCAGGGTGCCGGGGAGCTGTTTTTT
>.|.|TRBV5-1|14|TRBJ1-1
CASSLGPMNTEAFF
TGCGCCAGCAGCTTGGGGCCGATGAACACTGAAGCTTTCTTT
>.|TRBD1|TRBV5-4|13|TRBJ2-7
CASSIRDRGEQYF
TGTGCCAGCAGCATACGGGACAGGGGCGAGCAGTACTTC
>.|.|TRBV30|14|TRBJ2-6
CACRLGPGANVLTF
TGTGCCTGTCGGTTGGGGCCTGGGGCCAACGTCCTGACTTTC
>.|TRBD1|TRBV6-5|12|TRBJ2-7
CASTQGVYEQYF
TGTGCCAGCACACAGGGGGTGTACGAGCAGTACTTC
>.|.|TRBV7-9|13|TRBJ1-1
CASSLGGDTEAFF
TGTGCCAGCAGCTTAGGGGGGGACACTGAAGCTTTCTTT
>.|.|TRBV4-2|16|TRBJ1-3
CASSQDRRPSGNTIYF
TGTGCCAGCAGCCAAGATCGGCGGCCCTCTGGAAACACCATATATTTT
>.|.|TRBV5-1|17|TRBJ1-3
CASSGTTGLGVGNTIYF
TGCGCCAGCAGCGGGACGACAGGCCTGGGGGTAGGAAACACCATATATTTT
>.|TRBD1|TRBV6-2/TRBV6-3|14|TRBJ2-1
CASSSGTGRNEQFF
TGTGCCAGCAGTTCCGGGACAGGGCGTAATGAGCAGTTCTTC
>.|TRBD1|TRBV6-5|13|TRBJ1-4
CAIRQGGGEKLFF
TGTGCCATCCGACAGGGTGGGGGTGAAAAACTGTTTTTT
>.|TRBD1|TRBV19|17|TRBJ1-2
CASTPFGQGRAGYGYTF
TGTGCCAGTACCCCTTTTGGACAGGGGCGAGCGGGCTATGGCTACACCTTC
>.|.|TRBV6-5|13|TRBJ1-5
CASSTQVGQPQHF
TGTGCCAGCAGCACACAGGTCGGACAGCCCCAGCATTTT
>.|.|TRBV12-5|11|TRBJ1-2
CASGQHERYTF
TGTGCTAGTGGCCAACATGAACGCTACACCTTC
>.|TRBD2|TRBV15|15|TRBJ2-7
CATSTGLAGGDEQYF
TGTGCCACCAGCACGGGACTAGCGGGCGGGGACGAGCAGTACTTC
>.|.|TRBV6-5|14|TRBJ1-1
CASSYGGVVAEAFF
TGTGCCAGCAGTTATGGGGGGGTGGTTGCTGAAGCTTTCTTT
>.|.|TRBV2|15|TRBJ1-3
CASSDGTISGNTIYF
TGTGCCAGCAGTGATGGGACAATCTCTGGAAACACCATATATTTT
>.|.|TRBV13|14|TRBJ2-1
CASSRQGKANEQFF
TGTGCCAGCAGTAGGCAGGGGAAGGCCAATGAGCAGTTCTTC
>.|TRBD2|TRBV30|13|TRBJ2-7
CAWSKAGGYEQYF
TGTGCCTGGAGTAAGGCGGGGGGCTACGAGCAGTACTTC